Listed below are T cell receptor beta chains from one sample, sequenced in a study of T cells in Graves' hyperthyroidism and ophthalmopathy. TCRdb passed the multiplex PCR reads through MiXCR, listing each CDR3 protein once. Here the sample spans a few hundred thousand distinct CDR3 sequences, 20% to 25% being singletons. The source material was blood. Receptors originate from a woman between 70 and 85 years old with Graves' ophthalmopathy. CDR3s leave out the opening cysteine and the closing phenylalanine or tryptophan. Clone size, where shown, is once, few, many, or a class for clones that have expanded.

j_gene | v_gene | abundance | len | CDR3aa
TRBJ2-7 | TRBV19 | - | 14 | ASSTGAGSYSYEQY
TRBJ1-4 | TRBV6-6 | many | 12 | ASSYAVGEEKLF
TRBJ1-1 | TRBV7-9 | few | 12 | ASSLRGGSTEAF
TRBJ1-5 | TRBV29-1 | - | 13 | SVKIGGDGNQPQH
TRBJ2-1 | TRBV29-1 | - | 13 | SVEGSRDRGNGQF
TRBJ2-5 | TRBV28 | many | 14 | ASSPRQGWYQETQY
TRBJ2-2 | TRBV5-1 | - | 16 | ASSLMLAGPPNTGELF
TRBJ1-3 | TRBV12-3/TRBV12-4 | - | 11 | ASSLASGSTIY
TRBJ2-1 | TRBV7-3 | - | 13 | ASSPLAGPYNEQF
TRBJ2-2 | TRBV24-1 | - | 13 | ATSDRGGPTGELF
TRBJ2-5 | TRBV30 | few | 14 | AWRSRQATRRETQY
TRBJ2-5 | TRBV29-1 | - | 12 | SVVLAGMGETQY
TRBJ1-5 | TRBV3-1 | - | 13 | ASSPTGDLDQPQH
TRBJ2-1 | TRBV9 | - | 13 | ASSVVSHPYNGQF
TRBJ2-7 | TRBV20-1 | many | 12 | SASHRGRIYEQY
TRBJ2-7 | TRBV4-3 | - | 13 | ASSPGGTGLGEQY
TRBJ2-1 | TRBV3-1 | - | 13 | ASNLLAGARNEQL
TRBJ1-5 | TRBV6-2/TRBV6-3 | many | 11 | ASSYRYNQPQH
TRBJ2-7 | TRBV12-5 | many | 12 | ASGYGTAFYEQY
TRBJ2-7 | TRBV20-1 | - | 10 | SARQRVYEQY
TRBJ2-1 | TRBV9 | few | 13 | ASSVGAVGRYEQF
TRBJ1-5 | TRBV5-4 | - | 15 | ASSLVSGGVGNQPQH
TRBJ1-1 | TRBV10-3 | - | 11 | AIKGVLGTEAF
TRBJ2-7 | TRBV5-5 | - | 12 | ASSPRTGADEQY
TRBJ2-1 | TRBV20-1 | - | 9 | SAPDPNEQF
TRBJ1-2 | TRBV29-1 | few | 11 | SVEDSAFYGYT
TRBJ2-3 | TRBV7-2 | - | 13 | ASSQSGGSTDTQY